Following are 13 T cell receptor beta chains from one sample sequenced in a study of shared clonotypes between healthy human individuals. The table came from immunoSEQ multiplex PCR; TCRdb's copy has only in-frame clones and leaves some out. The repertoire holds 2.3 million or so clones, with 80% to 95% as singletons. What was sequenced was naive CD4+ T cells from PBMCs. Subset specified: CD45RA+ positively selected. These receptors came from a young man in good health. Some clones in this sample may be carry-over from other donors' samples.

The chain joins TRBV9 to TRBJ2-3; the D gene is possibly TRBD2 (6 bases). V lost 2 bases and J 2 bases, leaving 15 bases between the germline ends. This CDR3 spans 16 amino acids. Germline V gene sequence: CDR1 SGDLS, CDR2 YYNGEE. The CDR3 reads CASSVIGGDVTDTQYF. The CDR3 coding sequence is TGTGCCAGCAGCGTTATAGGAGGGGATGTCACAGATACGCAGTATTTT. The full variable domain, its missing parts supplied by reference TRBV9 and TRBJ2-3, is DSGVTQTPKHLITATGQRVTLRCSPRSGDLSVYWYQQSLDQGLQFLIQYYNGEERAKGNILERFSAQQFPDLHSELNLSSLELGDSALYFCASSVIGGDVTDTQYFGPGTRLTVL.

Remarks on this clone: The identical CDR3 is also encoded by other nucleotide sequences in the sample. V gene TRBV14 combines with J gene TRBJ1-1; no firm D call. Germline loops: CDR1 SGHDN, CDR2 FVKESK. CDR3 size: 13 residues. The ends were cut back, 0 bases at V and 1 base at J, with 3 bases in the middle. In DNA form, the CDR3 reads TGTGCCAGCAGCCAAGAGGGGAACACTGAAGCTTTCTTT. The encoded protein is CASSQEGNTEAFF.

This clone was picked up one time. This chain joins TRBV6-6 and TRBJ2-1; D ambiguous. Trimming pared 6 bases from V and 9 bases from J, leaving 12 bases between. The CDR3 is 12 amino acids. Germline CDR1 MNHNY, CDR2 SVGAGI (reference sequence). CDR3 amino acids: CASRVVWSEQFF. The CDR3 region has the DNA TGTGCCAGCAGAGTGGTTTGGAGTGAGCAGTTCTTC.

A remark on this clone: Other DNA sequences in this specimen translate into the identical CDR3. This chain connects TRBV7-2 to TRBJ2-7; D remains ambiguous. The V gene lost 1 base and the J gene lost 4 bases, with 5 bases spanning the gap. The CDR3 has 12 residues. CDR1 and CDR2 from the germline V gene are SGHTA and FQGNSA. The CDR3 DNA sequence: TGTGCCAGCAGCTTAGTGGGGTACGAGCAGTACTTC. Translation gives CASSLVGYEQYF.

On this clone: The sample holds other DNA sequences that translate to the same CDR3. CDR3 DNA sequence: TGCGCCAGCAGCAATCAGGGGGGAACAGATACGCAGTATTTT. This encodes CASSNQGGTDTQYF. The chain carries TRBV5-1 and TRBJ2-3, with a tentative D call TRBD1 (7 bases). CDR3 length: 14 amino acids. The V gene lost 4 bases and the J gene lost 3 bases, with 12 bases spanning the gap. Germline lookup yields CDR1 SGHRS and CDR2 YFSETQ.

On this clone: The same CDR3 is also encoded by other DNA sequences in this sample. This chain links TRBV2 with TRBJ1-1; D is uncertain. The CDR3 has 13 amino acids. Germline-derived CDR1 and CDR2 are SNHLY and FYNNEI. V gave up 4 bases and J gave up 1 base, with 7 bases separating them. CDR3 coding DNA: TGTGCCAGCAGTGTTGAGGGGAACACTGAAGCTTTCTTT. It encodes CASSVEGNTEAFF.

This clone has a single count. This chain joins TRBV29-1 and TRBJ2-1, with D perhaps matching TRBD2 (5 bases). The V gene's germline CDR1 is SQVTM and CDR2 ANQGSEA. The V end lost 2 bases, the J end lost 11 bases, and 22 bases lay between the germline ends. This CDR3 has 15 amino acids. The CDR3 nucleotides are TGCAGCGTTGAAAGTCGGGCAGCGGCGGACCCCAAGCAGTTCTTC. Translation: CSVESRAAADPKQFF.

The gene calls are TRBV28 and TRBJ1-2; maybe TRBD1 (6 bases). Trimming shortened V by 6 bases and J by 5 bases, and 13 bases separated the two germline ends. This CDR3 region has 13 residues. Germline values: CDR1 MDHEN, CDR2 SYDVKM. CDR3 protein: CASRPGGLYGYTF. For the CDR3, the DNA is TGTGCCAGCAGGCCTGGGGGGCTTTATGGCTACACCTTC.

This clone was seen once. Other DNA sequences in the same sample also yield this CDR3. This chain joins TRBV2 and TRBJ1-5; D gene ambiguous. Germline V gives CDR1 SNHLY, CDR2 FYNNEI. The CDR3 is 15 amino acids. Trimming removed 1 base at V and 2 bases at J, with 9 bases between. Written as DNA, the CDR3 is TGTGCCAGCAGTGAAGGGAGTAGGGGCAATCAGCCCCAGCATTTT. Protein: CASSEGSRGNQPQHF.

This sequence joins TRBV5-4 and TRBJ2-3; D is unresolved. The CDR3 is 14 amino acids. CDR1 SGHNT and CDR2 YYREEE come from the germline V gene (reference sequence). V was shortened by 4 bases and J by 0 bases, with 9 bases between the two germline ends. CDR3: CASSPPVSTDTQYF. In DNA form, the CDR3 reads TGTGCCAGCAGCCCCCCGGTTAGCACAGATACGCAGTATTTT.

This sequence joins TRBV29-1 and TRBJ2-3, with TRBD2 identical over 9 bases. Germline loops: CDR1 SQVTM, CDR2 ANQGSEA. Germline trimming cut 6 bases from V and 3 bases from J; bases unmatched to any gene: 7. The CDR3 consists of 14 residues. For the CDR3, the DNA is TGCAGCGTGGGTAGCGGGAGAGGGACAGATACGCAGTATTTT. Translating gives CSVGSGRGTDTQYF.

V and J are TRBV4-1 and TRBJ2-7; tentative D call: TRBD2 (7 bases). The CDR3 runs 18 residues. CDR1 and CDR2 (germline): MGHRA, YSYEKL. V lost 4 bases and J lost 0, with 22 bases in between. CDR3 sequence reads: CASSRSTGGSLNSYEQYF. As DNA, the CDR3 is TGCGCCAGCAGCCGATCAACGGGGGGCTCACTTAACTCCTACGAGCAGTACTTC.

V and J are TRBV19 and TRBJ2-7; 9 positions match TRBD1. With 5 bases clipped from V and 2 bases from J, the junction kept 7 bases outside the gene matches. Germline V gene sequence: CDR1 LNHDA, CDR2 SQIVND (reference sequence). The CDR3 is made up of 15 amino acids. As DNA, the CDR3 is TGTGCCAGTAGTTTACCGGGACAGGGACCCTACGAGCAGTACTTC. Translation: CASSLPGQGPYEQYF.